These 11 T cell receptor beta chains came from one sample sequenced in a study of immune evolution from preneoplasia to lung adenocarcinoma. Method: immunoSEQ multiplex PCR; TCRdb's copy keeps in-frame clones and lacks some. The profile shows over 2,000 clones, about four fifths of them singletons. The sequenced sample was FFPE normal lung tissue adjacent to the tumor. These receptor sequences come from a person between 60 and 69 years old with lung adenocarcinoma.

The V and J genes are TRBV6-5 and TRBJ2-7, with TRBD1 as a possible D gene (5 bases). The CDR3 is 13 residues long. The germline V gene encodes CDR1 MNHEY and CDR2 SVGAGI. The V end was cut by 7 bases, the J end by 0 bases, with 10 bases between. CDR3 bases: TGTGCCAGCAAGGACACCCGCTCCTACGAGCAGTACTTC. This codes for CASKDTRSYEQYF.

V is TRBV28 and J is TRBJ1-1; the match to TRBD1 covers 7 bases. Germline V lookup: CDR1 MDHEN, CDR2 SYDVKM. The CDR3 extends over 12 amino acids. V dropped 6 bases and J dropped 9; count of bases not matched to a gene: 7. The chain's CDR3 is CASSPSTGKAFF. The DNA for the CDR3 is TGTGCCAGCAGCCCATCGACAGGGAAAGCTTTCTTT.

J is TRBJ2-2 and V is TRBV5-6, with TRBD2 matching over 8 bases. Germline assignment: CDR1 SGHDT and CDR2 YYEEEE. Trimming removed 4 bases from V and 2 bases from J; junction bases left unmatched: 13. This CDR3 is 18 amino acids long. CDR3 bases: TGTGCCAGCAGCCCGCAGCTGACTAGCGTACTAAACACCGGGGAGCTGTTTTTT. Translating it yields CASSPQLTSVLNTGELFF.

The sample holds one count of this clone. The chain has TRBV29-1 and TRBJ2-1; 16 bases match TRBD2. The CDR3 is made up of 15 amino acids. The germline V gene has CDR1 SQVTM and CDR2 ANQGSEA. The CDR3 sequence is CTIQGTSGRGNEQFF. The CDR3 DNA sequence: TGCACTATTCAGGGGACTAGCGGGAGGGGAAATGAGCAGTTCTTC.

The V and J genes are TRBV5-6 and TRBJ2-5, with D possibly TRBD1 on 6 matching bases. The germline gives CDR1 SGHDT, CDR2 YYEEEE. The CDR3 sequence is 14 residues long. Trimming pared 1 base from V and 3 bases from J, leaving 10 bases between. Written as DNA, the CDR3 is TGTGCCAGCAGCTTGTGGCAGGGGAAAGAGACCCAGTACTTC. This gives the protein CASSLWQGKETQYF.

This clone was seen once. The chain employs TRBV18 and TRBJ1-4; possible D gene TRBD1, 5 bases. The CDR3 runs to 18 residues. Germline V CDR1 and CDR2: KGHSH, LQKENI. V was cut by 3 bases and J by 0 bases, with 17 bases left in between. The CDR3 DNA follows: TGTGCCAGCTCACCCGGAATGATCGGGGGGACAACTAATGAAAAACTGTTTTTT. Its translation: CASSPGMIGGTTNEKLFF.

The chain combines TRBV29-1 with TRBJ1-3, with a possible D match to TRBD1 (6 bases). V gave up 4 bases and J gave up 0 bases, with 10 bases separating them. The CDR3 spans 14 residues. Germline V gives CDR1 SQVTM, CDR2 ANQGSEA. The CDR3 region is CSVARDTSGNTIYF. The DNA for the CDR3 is TGCAGCGTTGCCCGGGACACCTCTGGAAACACCATATATTTT.

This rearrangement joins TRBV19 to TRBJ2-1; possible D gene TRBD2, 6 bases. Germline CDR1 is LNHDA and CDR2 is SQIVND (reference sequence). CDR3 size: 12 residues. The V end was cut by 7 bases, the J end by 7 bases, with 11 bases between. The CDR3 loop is CASIIGSNEQFF. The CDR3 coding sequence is TGTGCCAGTATTATCGGGAGTAATGAGCAGTTCTTC.

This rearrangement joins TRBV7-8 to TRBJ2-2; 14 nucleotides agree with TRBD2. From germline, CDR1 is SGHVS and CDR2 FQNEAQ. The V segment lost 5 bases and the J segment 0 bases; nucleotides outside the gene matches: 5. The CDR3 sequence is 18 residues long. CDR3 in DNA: TGTGCCAGCAGCCCGGGACTAGCGGGAGCGACGAACACCGGGGAGCTGTTTTTT. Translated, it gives CASSPGLAGATNTGELFF. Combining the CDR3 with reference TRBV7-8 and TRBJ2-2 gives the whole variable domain GAGVSQSPRYKVAKRGQDVALRCDPISGHVSLFWYQQALGQGPEFLTYFQNEAQLDKSGLPSDRFFAERPEGSVSTLKIQRTQQEDSAVYLCASSPGLAGATNTGELFFGEGSRLTVL.

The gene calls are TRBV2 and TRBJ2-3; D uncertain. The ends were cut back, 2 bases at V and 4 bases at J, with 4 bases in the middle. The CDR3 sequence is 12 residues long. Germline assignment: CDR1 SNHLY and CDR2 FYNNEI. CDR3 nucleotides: TGTGCCAGCAGTGAATTGGCAGATACGCAGTATTTT. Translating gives CASSELADTQYF. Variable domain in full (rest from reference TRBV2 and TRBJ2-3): EPEVTQTPSHQVTQMGQEVILRCVPISNHLYFYWYRQILGQKVEFLVSFYNNEISEKSEIFDDQFSVERPDGSNFTLKIRSTKLEDSAMYFCASSELADTQYFGPGTRLTVL.

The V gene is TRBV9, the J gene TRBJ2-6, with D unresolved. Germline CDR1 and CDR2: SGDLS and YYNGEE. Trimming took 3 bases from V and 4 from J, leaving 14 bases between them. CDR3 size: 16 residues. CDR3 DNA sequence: TGTGCCAGCAGCGACCCACAAGGTGCCGGGGCCAACGTCCTGACTTTC. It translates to CASSDPQGAGANVLTF.